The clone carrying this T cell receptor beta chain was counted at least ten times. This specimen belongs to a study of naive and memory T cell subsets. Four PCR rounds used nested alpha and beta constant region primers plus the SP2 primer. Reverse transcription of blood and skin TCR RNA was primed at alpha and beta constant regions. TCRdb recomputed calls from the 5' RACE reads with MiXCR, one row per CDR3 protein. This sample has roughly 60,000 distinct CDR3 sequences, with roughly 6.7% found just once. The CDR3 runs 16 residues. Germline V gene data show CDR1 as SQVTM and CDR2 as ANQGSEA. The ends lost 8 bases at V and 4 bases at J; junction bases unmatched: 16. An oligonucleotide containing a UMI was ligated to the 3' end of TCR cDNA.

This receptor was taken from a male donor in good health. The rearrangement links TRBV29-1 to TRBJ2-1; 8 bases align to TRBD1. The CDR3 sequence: CSTPREFGTGYNEQFF. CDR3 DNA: TGCAGCACCCCTAGGGAATTCGGGACAGGATACAATGAGCAGTTCTTC.